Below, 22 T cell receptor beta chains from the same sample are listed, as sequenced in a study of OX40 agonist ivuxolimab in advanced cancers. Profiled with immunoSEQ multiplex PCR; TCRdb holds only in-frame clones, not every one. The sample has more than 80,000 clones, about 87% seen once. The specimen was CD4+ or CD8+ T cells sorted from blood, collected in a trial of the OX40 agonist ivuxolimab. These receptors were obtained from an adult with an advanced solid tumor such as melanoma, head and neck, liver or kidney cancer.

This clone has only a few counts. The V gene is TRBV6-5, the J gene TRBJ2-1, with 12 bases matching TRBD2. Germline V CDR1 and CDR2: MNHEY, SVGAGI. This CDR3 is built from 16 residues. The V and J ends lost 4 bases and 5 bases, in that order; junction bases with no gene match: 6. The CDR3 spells CASSFPSGGAHNEQFF. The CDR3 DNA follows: TGTGCCAGCAGTTTCCCTAGCGGGGGGGCCCACAATGAGCAGTTCTTC.

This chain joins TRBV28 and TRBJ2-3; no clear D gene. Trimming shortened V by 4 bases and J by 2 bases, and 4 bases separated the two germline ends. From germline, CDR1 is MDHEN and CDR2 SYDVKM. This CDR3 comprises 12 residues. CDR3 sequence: CASSSFTDTQYF. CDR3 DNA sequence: TGTGCCAGCAGTTCATTCACAGATACGCAGTATTTT.

The CDR3, as DNA: TGTGCCAGCTCTCCCGGACAGGGTGGCGGGGATACGCAGTATTTT. Protein sequence: CASSPGQGGGDTQYF. This sequence joins TRBV18 and TRBJ2-3; 8 bases match TRBD1. In germline, CDR1 is KGHSH, CDR2 LQKENI. Trimming took 6 bases from V and 6 from J; bases not matched to a gene: 11. The CDR3 has 15 residues. Based on the CDR3 plus reference TRBV18 and TRBJ2-3, the full variable domain is NAGVMQNPRHLVRRRGQEARLRCSPMKGHSHVYWYRQLPEEGLKFMVYLQKENIIDESGMPKERFSAEFPKEGPSILRIQQVVRGDSAAYFCASSPGQGGGDTQYFGPGTRLTVL.

The CDR3 nucleotides are TGTGCCAGCAGCTTGCGGCCAGCCTCCTACGAGCAGTACTTC. Protein product: CASSLRPASYEQYF. The chain combines TRBV5-4 with TRBJ2-7; no definite D call. The CDR3 runs 14 residues. CDR1 is SGHNT and CDR2 is YYREEE in the germline V gene (reference sequence). Trimming shortened V by 1 base and J by 0 bases, and 8 bases separated the two germline ends.

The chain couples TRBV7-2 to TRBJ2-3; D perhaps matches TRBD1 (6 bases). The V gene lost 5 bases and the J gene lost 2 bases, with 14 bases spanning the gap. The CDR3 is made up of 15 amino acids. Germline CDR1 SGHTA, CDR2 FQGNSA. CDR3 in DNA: TGTGCCAGCAGCGGACAGTCTACCCCCACAGATACGCAGTATTTT. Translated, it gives CASSGQSTPTDTQYF.

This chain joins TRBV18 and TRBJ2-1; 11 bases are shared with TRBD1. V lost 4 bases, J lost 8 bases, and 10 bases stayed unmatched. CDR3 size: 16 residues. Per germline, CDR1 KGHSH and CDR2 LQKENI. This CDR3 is CASSLGQGARGDEQFF. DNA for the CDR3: TGTGCCAGCTCACTTGGACAGGGGGCGAGAGGGGATGAGCAGTTCTTC.

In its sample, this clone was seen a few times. CDR3 protein: CASSLGRGQGSPLHF. In DNA, the CDR3 is TGTGCCAGCAGTTTAGGGCGGGGGCAGGGTTCACCCCTCCACTTT. The chain couples TRBV27 to TRBJ1-6, with a weak D call TRBD1 (6 bases). Germline assignment: CDR1 MNHEY and CDR2 SMNVEV (reference sequence). The germline V and J ends were trimmed by 2 bases and 9 bases, with 14 bases remaining between them. The length of the CDR3 is 15 residues.

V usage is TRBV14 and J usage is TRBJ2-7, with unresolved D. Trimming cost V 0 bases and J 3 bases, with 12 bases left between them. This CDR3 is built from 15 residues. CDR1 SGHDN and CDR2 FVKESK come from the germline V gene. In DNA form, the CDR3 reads TGTGCCAGCAGCCAAGAGTCGGGTTTCCACTACGAGCAGTACTTC. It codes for CASSQESGFHYEQYF.

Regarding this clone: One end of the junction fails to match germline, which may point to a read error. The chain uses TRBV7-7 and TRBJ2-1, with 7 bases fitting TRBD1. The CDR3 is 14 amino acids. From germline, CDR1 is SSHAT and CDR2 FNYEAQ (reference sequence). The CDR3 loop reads CASSLEDRVNEQFF. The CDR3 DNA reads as TGTGCTAGCAGCTTAGAAGACAGGGTCAATGAGCAGTTCTTC.

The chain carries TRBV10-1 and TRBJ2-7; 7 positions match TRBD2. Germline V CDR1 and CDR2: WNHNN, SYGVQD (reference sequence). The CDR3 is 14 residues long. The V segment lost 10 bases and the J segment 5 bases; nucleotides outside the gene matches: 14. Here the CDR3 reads CATLNPGGIHEQYF. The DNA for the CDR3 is TGCGCCACCCTTAATCCCGGGGGGATCCACGAGCAGTACTTC.

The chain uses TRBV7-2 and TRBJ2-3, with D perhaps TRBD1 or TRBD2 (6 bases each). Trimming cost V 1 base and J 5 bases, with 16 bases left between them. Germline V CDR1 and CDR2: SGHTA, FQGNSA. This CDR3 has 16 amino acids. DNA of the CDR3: TGTGCCAGCAGCTTAGTGGGGGCTAGCGTGGGAGATACGCAGTATTTT. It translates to CASSLVGASVGDTQYF.

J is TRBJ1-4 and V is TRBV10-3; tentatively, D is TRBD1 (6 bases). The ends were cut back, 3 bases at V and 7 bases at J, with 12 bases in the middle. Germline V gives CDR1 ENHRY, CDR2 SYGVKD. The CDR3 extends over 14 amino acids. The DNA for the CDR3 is TGTGCCATCAGTGAAACAGGGAAGGGTGAAAAACTGTTTTTT. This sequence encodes CAISETGKGEKLFF.

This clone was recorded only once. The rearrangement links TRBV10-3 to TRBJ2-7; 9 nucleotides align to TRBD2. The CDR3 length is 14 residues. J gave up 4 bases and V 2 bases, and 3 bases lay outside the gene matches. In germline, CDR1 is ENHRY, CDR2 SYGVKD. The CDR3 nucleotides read TGTGCCATCAGTGAGCAGGCGGGGGGGTACGAGCAGTACTTC. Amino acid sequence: CAISEQAGGYEQYF.

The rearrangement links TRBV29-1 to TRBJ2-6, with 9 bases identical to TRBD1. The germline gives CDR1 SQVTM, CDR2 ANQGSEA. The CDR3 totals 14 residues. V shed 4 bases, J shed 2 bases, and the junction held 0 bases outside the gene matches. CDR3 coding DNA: TGCAGCGTTGGGACAGGGGCTGGGGCCAACGTCCTGACTTTC. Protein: CSVGTGAGANVLTF.

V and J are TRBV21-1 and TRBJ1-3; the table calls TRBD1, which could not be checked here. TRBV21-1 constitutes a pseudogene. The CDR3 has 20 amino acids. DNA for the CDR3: TGTGCCAGCAGCATCCCAGGGATCCTGGACAGCAATTTCTCTGGAAACACCATATATTTT. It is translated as CASSIPGILDSNFSGNTIYF.

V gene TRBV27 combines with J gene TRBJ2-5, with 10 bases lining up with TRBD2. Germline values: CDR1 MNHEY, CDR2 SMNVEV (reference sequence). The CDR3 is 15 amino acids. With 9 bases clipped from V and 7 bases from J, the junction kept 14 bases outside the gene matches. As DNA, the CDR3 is TGTGCCAGTTCACTAGCGGGGCCTTTCGGGGGGACCCAGTACTTC. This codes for CASSLAGPFGGTQYF.

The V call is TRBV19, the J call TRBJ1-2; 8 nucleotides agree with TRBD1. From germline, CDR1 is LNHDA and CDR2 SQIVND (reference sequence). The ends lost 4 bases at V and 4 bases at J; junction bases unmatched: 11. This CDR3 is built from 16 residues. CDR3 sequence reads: CASSKAGGAVSYGYTF. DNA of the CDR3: TGTGCCAGTAGTAAGGCAGGGGGCGCGGTAAGCTATGGCTACACCTTC.

The CDR3 reads CASSIEAGGASEQYF. CDR3 in DNA: TGTGCCAGTAGTATAGAAGCAGGGGGCGCATCCGAGCAGTACTTC. The rearrangement uses TRBV19 and TRBJ2-7, with 8 bases fitting TRBD1. CDR3 length: 15 residues. Germline V gene lookup returns CDR1 LNHDA and CDR2 SQIVND (reference sequence). V was pared by 0 bases and J by 6 bases, with 7 bases of the junction left unmatched.

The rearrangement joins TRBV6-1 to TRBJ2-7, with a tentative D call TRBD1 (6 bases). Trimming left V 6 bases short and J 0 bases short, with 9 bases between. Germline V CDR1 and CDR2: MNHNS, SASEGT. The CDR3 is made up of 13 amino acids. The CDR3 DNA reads TGTGCCAGCAGACAGGGCTTCTCCTACGAGCAGTACTTC. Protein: CASRQGFSYEQYF.

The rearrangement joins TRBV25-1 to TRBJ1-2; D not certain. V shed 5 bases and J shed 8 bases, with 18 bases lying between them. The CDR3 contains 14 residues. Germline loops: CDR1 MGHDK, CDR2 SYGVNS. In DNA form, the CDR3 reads TGTGCCAGCAGTACGCCCCAGTTTGGGCAGGGCTACACCTTC. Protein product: CASSTPQFGQGYTF.

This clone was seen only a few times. The CDR3 protein is CASSPSGSGAEAFF. In DNA, the CDR3 is TGTGCCAGCAGTCCATCAGGAAGCGGGGCTGAAGCTTTCTTT. The V call is TRBV7-9, the J call TRBJ1-1; D not resolved. This CDR3 region has 14 residues. Trimming took 6 bases from V and 6 from J, leaving 17 bases between them. Per the germline V gene, CDR1 is SEHNR and CDR2 is FQNEAQ (reference sequence).

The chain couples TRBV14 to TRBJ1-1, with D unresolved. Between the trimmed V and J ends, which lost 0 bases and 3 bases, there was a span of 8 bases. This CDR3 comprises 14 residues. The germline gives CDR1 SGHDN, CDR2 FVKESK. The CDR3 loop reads CASSQDFPYTEAFF. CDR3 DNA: TGTGCCAGCAGCCAAGATTTCCCCTACACTGAAGCTTTCTTT.